This TCR beta chain was retrieved from a study of blood T cell repertoires in COVID-19. Sequencing used immunoSEQ multiplex PCR; TCRdb keeps in-frame clones, though not all of them. Of 99,000 or so clones detected, around 84% appear once; the ten largest clones hold 10% to 15%. CDR1 is ENHRY, CDR2 SYGVKD, per germline. Trimming cost V 6 bases and J 1 base, with 18 bases left between them. The CDR3 is 16 amino acids. This TCR was sampled from a woman in her fifties or sixties in a cohort sampled during active or convalescent COVID-19. The chain recombines TRBV10-3 with TRBJ1-1, with a possible D match to TRBD1 (6 bases). What was sequenced was peripheral blood. CDR3 DNA sequence: TGTGCCATCAGGCGAGGACAGACATTGGCGAACACTGAAGCTTTCTTT. Translation: CAIRRGQTLANTEAFF.